This passage covers 12 T cell receptor beta chains from one sample sequenced in a study of long-term antiretroviral therapy in people with HIV (dated by TCRdb to the early 2020s). The immunoSEQ hsTCRB v3.0 assay was used at survey level resolution to sequence the TRB variable region. TCRdb obtained this table from immuneACCESS and retained in-frame rearrangements with V and J assigned. These tables miss some clones; where compared with another copy, unresolved V genes account for less than half of the shortfall, and the remainder is unexplained. The sample records under 20,000 clones, 80% of which are singletons. The top ten clonotypes cover approximately 4.5% of the sample. The specimen was unsorted PBMCs, collected 0.1 years before starting antiretroviral therapy. The receptor set was obtained from a young man with HIV.

V usage is TRBV30 and J usage is TRBJ2-7; 7 positions match TRBD1. The CDR3 is 14 amino acids. J was trimmed by 5 bases and V by 2 bases; bases with no gene match: 9. In germline, CDR1 is GTSNPN, CDR2 SVGIG (reference sequence). CDR3 DNA sequence: TGTGCCTGGAGTCTCGGGACAGCTGCGAACGAGCAGTACTTC. Residues: CAWSLGTAANEQYF.

The gene calls are TRBV15 and TRBJ1-5; D is possibly TRBD1 (5 bases). Germline V gene sequence: CDR1 LNHNV, CDR2 YYDKDF (reference sequence). Trimming took off 0 bases at V and 7 bases at J, with 13 bases between the two ends. This CDR3 has 15 amino acids. Written as DNA, the CDR3 is TGTGCCACCAGCAGAGATCCATCGGGACTCCAGCCCCAGCATTTT. The encoded protein is CATSRDPSGLQPQHF. The whole variable domain, remainder taken from reference TRBV15 and TRBJ1-5, is DAMVIQNPRYQVTQFGKPVTLSCSQTLNHNVMYWYQQKSSQAPKLLFHYYDKDFNNEADTPDNFQSRRPNTSFCFLDIRSPGLGDTAMYLCATSRDPSGLQPQHFGDGTRLSIL.

The V gene is TRBV5-1, the J gene TRBJ1-1; D gene unclear. Germline CDR1 and CDR2: SGHRS and YFSETQ. Trimming took 4 bases from V and 1 from J, leaving 8 bases between them. CDR3 length: 13 amino acids. The chain's CDR3 is CASSPLTNTEAFF. The CDR3 coding sequence is TGCGCCAGCAGCCCACTAACGAACACTGAAGCTTTCTTT.

As regards this clone: One end of the junction does not line up with germline, which may come from a read error. The CDR3 loop is CASSLGLATYNEQFF. The CDR3 DNA is TGTGCCAGCAGTTTAGGACTAGCGACCTACAATGAGCAGTTCTTC. The V and J genes are TRBV7-2 and TRBJ2-1; 9 nucleotides agree with TRBD2. This CDR3 region has 15 residues. Germline V CDR1 and CDR2: SGHTA, FQGNSA.

In DNA form, the CDR3 reads TGTGCCAGCGGGGTGGCGCAGTCCTACGAGCAGTACTTC. This gives the protein CASGVAQSYEQYF. The chain links TRBV7-8 to TRBJ2-7; D unclear. V lost 8 bases to trimming and J lost 1 base, with 12 bases between them. Germline CDR1 SGHVS, CDR2 FQNEAQ. The CDR3 runs 13 residues.

The chain links TRBV5-1 to TRBJ2-7; TRBD2 might be the D (5 bases). This CDR3 is built from 15 residues. The ends were cut back, 0 bases at V and 0 bases at J, with 10 bases in the middle. The germline V gene has CDR1 SGHRS and CDR2 YFSETQ. For the CDR3, the DNA is TGCGCCAGCAGCTTGGTGGCGGGCAGCTCCTACGAGCAGTACTTC. It translates to CASSLVAGSSYEQYF. The full variable domain, in which reference TRBV5-1 and TRBJ2-7 provide the parts outside the CDR3, is KAGVTQTPRYLIKTRGQQVTLSCSPISGHRSVSWYQQTPGQGLQFLFEYFSETQRNKGNFPGRFSGRQFSNSRSEMNVSTLELGDSALYLCASSLVAGSSYEQYFGPGTRLTVT.

The rearrangement uses TRBV13 and TRBJ2-6, with TRBD1 matching over 9 bases. J lost 4 bases, V lost 5 bases, and 15 bases had no gene match. The CDR3 is 19 amino acids. Germline CDR1 is PRHDT and CDR2 is FYEKMQ (reference sequence). CDR3 bases: TGTGCCAGCAGCCCTCAACGAGGGACAGGGTCTATGGGGGCCAACGTCCTGACTTTC. It translates to CASSPQRGTGSMGANVLTF.

The chain links TRBV6-1 to TRBJ2-7; 11 nucleotides align to TRBD2. V was clipped by 6 bases and J by 6 bases; unmatched bases: 1. This CDR3 contains 12 residues. Germline CDR1 is MNHNS and CDR2 is SASEGT. The CDR3 DNA reads as TGTGCCAGCAGCGGGACTAGCGGCGAGCAGTACTTC. Residues: CASSGTSGEQYF.

The gene calls are TRBV2 and TRBJ2-5; possible D gene TRBD2, 6 bases. Germline V gene sequence: CDR1 SNHLY, CDR2 FYNNEI. The V end lost 2 bases, the J end lost 5 bases, and 15 bases lay between the germline ends. The CDR3 extends over 15 amino acids. The CDR3 reads CASSENGSGRETQYF. The DNA for the CDR3 is TGTGCCAGCAGTGAAAACGGGAGCGGACGGGAGACCCAGTACTTC. Variable domain in full (rest from reference TRBV2 and TRBJ2-5): EPEVTQTPSHQVTQMGQEVILRCVPISNHLYFYWYRQILGQKVEFLVSFYNNEISEKSEIFDDQFSVERPDGSNFTLKIRSTKLEDSAMYFCASSENGSGRETQYFGPGTRLLVL.

This chain joins TRBV7-3 and TRBJ1-2; D is ambiguous. Trimming removed 6 bases from V and 1 base from J, with 9 bases in between. CDR1 is SGHTA and CDR2 is FQGTGA in the germline V gene. The CDR3 contains 13 residues. This chain's CDR3 is CASSPDRNYGYTF. The DNA of the CDR3 is TGTGCCAGCAGTCCAGACCGTAACTATGGCTACACCTTC.

This chain connects TRBV10-3 to TRBJ2-1; 7 bases match TRBD2. The germline V gene has CDR1 ENHRY and CDR2 SYGVKD. This CDR3 is built from 13 residues. V lost 9 bases and J lost 8; bases outside the gene matches: 10. The CDR3 spells CAISAGEGDEQFF. The DNA for the CDR3 is TGTGCCATATCCGCGGGGGAGGGCGATGAGCAGTTCTTC.

This chain uses TRBV7-9 with TRBJ2-5; D may be TRBD2 (5 bases). The CDR3 has 15 amino acids. V was clipped by 7 bases and J by 2 bases, with 17 bases between them. Germline V gene data show CDR1 as SEHNR and CDR2 as FQNEAQ (reference sequence). The CDR3 DNA reads TGTGCCAGCAACCTTTATGGAGGAGCTCAAGAGACCCAGTACTTC. Protein product: CASNLYGGAQETQYF.